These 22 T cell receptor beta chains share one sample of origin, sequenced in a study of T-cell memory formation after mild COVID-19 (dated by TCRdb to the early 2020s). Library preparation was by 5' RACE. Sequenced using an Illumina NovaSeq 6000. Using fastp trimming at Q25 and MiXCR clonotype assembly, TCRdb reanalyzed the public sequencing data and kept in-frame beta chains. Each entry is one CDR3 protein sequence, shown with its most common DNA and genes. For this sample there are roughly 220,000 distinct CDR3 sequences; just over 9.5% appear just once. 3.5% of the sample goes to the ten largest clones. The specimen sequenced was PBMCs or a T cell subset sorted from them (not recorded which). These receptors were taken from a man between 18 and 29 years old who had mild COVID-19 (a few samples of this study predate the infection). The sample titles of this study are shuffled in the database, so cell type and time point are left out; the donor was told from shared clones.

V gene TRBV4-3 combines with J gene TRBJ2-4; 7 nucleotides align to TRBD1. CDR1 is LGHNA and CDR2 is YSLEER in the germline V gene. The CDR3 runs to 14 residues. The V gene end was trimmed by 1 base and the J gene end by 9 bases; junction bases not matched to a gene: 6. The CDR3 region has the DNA TGCGCCAGCAGCCAAGGACAGGGTAAAGGCATTCAGTACTTC. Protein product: CASSQGQGKGIQYF.

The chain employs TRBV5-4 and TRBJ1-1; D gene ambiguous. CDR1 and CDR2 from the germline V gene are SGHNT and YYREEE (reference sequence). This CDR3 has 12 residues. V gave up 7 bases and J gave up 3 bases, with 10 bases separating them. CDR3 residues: CASGTADTEAFF. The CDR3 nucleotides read TGTGCCAGCGGAACAGCCGACACTGAAGCTTTCTTT.

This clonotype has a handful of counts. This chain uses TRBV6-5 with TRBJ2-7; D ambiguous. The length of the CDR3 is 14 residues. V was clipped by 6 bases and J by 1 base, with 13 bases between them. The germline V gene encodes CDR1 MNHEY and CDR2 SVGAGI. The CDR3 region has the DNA TGTGCCAGCAGCCTGAACGGCGGATCCTACGAGCAGTACTTC. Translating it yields CASSLNGGSYEQYF.

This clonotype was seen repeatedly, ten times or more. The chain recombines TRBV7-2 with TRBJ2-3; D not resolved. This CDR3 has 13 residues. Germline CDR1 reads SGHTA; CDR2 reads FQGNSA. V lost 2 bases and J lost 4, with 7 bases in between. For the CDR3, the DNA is TGTGCCAGCAGCTTACAACGCGCAGATACGCAGTATTTT. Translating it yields CASSLQRADTQYF.

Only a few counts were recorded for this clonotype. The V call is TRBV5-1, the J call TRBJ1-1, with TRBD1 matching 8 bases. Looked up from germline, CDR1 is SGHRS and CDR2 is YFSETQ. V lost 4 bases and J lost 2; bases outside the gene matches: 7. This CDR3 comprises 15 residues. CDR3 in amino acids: CASSLNGQGNTEAFF. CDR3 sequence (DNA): TGCGCCAGCAGCCTGAATGGACAGGGCAACACTGAAGCTTTCTTT.

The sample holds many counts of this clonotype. CDR3 amino acids: CASSGREWNYEQYV. The CDR3 DNA is TGCGCCAGCAGCGGCCGCGAGTGGAACTACGAGCAGTACGTC. The rearrangement links TRBV5-1 to TRBJ2-7; D uncertain. The CDR3 covers 14 residues. V was pared by 4 bases and J by 3 bases, with 14 bases between. Germline values: CDR1 SGHRS, CDR2 YFSETQ.

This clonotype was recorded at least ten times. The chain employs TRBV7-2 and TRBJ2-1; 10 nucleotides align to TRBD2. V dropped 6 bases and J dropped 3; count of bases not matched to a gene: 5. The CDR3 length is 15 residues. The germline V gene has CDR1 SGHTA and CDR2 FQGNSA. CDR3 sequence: CASRGSSGSYNEQFF. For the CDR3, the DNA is TGTGCCAGCAGGGGATCTAGCGGGAGCTACAATGAGCAGTTCTTC. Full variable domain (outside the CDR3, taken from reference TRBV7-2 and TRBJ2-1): GAGVSQSPSNKVTEKGKDVELRCDPISGHTALYWYRQSLGQGLEFLIYFQGNSAPDKSGLPSDRFSAERTGGSVSTLTIQRTQQEDSAVYLCASRGSSGSYNEQFFGPGTRLTVL.

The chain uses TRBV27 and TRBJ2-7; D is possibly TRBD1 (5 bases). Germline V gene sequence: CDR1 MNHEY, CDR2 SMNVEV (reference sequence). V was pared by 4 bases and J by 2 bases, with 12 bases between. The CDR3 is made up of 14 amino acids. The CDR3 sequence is CASSSNAGTYEQYV. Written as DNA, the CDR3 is TGTGCCAGCAGTTCAAACGCAGGGACCTACGAGCAGTACGTC.

The CDR3 reads CASSPPGPLEDTQYF. The CDR3 DNA sequence: TGTGCCAGCAGTCCCCCGGGCCCTTTGGAAGATACGCAGTATTTT. The chain is built from TRBV12-3 or TRBV12-4 and TRBJ2-3; no clear D. The CDR3 sequence is 15 residues long. V lost 5 bases, J lost 5 bases, and 17 bases lay in between.

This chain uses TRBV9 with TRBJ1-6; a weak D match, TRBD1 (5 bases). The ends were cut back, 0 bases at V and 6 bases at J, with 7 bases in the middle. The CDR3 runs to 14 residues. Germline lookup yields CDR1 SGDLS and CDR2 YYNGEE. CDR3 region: CASSVGQLNSPLHF. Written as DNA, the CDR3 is TGTGCCAGCAGCGTAGGACAGCTTAATTCACCCCTCCACTTT.

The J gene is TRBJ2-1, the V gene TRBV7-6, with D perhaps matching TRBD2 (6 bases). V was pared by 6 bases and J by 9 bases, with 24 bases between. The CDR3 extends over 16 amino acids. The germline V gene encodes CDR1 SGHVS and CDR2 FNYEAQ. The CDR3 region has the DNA TGTGCCAGCAGGCCAAGCCCGGGACTCCCACCGGGTGAGCAGTTCTTC. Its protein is CASRPSPGLPPGEQFF.

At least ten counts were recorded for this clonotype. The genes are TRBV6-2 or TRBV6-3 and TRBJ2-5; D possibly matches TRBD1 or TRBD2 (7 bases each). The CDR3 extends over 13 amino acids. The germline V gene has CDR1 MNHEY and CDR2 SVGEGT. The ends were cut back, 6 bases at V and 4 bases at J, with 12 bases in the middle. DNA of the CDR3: TGTGCCAGCAGGATCAGGGGGGGAGAGACCCAGTACTTC. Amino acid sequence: CASRIRGGETQYF.

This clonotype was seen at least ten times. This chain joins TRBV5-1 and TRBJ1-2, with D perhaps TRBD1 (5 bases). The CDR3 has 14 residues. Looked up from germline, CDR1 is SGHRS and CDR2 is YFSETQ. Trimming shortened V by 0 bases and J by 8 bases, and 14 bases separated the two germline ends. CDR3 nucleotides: TGCGCCAGCAGCTTGGCGACAGATGCGGGAGGCTACACCTTC. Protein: CASSLATDAGGYTF. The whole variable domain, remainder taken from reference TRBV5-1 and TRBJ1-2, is KAGVTQTPRYLIKTRGQQVTLSCSPISGHRSVSWYQQTPGQGLQFLFEYFSETQRNKGNFPGRFSGRQFSNSRSEMNVSTLELGDSALYLCASSLATDAGGYTFGSGTRLTVV.

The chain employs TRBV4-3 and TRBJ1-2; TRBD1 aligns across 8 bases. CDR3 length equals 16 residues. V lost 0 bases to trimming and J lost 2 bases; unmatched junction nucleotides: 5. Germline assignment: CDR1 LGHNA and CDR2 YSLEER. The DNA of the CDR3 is TGCGCCAGCAGCCAAGATCTGGACAGGGCAAACTATGGCTACACCTTC. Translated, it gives CASSQDLDRANYGYTF.

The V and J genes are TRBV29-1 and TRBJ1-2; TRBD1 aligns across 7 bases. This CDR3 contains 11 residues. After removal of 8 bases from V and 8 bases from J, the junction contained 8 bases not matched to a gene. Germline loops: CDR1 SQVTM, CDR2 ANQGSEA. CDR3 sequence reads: CSLWDRGGYTF. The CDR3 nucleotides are TGCAGCCTCTGGGACAGAGGAGGCTACACCTTC.

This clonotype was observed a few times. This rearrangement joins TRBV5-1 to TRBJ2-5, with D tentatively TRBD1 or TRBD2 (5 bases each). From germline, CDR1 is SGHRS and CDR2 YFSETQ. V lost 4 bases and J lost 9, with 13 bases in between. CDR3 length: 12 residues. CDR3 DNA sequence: TGCGCCAGCAGCGGGGGTCCCCCAGCCCAGTACTTC. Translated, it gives CASSGGPPAQYF.

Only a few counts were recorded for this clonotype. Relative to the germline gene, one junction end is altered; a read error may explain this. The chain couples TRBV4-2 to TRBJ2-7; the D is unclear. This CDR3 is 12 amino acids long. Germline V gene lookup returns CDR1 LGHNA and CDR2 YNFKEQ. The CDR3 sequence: CASSSGSHEQYF. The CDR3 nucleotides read TGTGCCAGCAGCTCGGGCTCCCACGAGCAGTACTTC.

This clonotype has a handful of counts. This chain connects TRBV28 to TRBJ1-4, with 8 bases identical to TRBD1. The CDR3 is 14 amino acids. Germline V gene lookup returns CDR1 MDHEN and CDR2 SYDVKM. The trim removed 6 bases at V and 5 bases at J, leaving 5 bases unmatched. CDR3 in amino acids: CASSNRGVNEKLFF. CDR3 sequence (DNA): TGTGCCAGCAGCAACAGGGGGGTAAATGAAAAACTGTTTTTT.

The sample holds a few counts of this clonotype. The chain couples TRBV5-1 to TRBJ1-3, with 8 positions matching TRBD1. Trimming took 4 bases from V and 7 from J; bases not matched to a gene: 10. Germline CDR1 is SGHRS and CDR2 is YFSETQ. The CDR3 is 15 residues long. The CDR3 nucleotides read TGCGCCAGCAGCCGTACCGACAGGGGAATGAACACCATATATTTT. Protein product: CASSRTDRGMNTIYF.

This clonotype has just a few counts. CDR3 amino acids: CASRHSGGYNEQFF. CDR3 DNA: TGTGCCAGCAGACATAGCGGGGGCTACAATGAGCAGTTCTTC. The rearrangement joins TRBV27 to TRBJ2-1; 9 nucleotides match TRBD2. Germline V CDR1 and CDR2: MNHEY, SMNVEV (reference sequence). Trimming took 6 bases from V and 3 from J; bases not matched to a gene: 3. The CDR3 loop spans 14 amino acids.

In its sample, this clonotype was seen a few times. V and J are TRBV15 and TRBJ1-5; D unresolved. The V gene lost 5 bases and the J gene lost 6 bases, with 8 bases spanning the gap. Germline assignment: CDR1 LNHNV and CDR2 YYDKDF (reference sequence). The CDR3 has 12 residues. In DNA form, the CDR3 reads TGTGCCACCAGCCGGGATAGTCAGCCCCAGCATTTT. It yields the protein CATSRDSQPQHF.

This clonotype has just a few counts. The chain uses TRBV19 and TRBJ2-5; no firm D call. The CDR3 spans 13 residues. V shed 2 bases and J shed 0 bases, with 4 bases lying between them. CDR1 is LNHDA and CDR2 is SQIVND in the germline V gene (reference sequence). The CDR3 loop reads CASSIMYQETQYF. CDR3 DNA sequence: TGTGCCAGTAGTATAATGTACCAAGAGACCCAGTACTTC.